This T cell receptor beta chain was profiled in a study of CXCR3-negative and CXCR3-positive naive CD8 T cells. About the study: Overall TRB read output was some 140 million, and each library contained about 1.5 +/- 0.3 million reads.

Study results and limitations: Surface CD5 looked about the same in the naive subsets, so the authors worked out TCR strength from TRB CDR3 properties. Higher TRB CDR3 hydrophobicity marked CXCR3-positive naive cells relative to CXCR3-negative naive cells. Unlike memory cells, which differed, naive CXCR3-negative and CXCR3-positive cells had similar TRBV-TRBJ usage.

cDNA libraries for TRB were generated by 5' RACE incorporating UMI labels. TCRdb reprocessed the 5' RACE reads and keeps a single row for each CDR3 protein, giving no DNA. Recorded for this sample: about 98,000 distinct CDR3 sequences. The germline gives CDR1 SGHDT, CDR2 YYEEEE. This CDR3 comprises 16 residues. Naive CD8+ T cells displayed a CD45RO-CCR7+CD27+CD95- phenotype. Notes on this clonotype: Its antigen is currently unknown.

The clonotype originates from a human donor in good health. Some clones in this sample may be carry-over from other donors' samples. The specimen sequenced was naive CXCR3+ CD8+ T cells from blood. Subset of the sample: CD45RO-CCR7+CD27+CD95- naive CD8+ T cells expressing CXCR3 (TNR3+). The J gene is TRBJ2-7, the V gene TRBV5-6; TCRdb calls TRBD1, which cannot be checked without DNA. The CDR3: CASSLGALDSPLGQYF.